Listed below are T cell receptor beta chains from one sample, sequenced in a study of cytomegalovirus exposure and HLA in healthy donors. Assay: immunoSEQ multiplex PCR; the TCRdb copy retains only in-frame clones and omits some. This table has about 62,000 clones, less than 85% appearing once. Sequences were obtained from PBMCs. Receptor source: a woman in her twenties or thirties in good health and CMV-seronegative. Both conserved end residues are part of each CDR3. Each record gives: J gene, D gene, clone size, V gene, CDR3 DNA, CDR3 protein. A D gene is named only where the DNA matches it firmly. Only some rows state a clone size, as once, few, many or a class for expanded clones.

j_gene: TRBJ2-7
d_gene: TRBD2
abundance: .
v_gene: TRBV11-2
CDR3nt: TGTGCCAGCAGCCCCATCAAGCGGGACGGCACCTACGAGCAGTACTTC
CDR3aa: CASSPIKRDGTYEQYF

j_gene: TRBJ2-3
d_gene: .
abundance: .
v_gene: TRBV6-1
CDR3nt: TGTGCCAGCAGTGTTTCGGGAGGCACAGATACGCAGTATTTT
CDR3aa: CASSVSGGTDTQYF

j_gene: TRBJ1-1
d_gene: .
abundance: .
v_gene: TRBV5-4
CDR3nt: TGTGCCAGCAGCTTGGGCGAGGGTATGTACACTGAAGCTTTCTTT
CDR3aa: CASSLGEGMYTEAFF

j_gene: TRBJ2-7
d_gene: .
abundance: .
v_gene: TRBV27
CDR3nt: TGTGCCAGCGCCTCGGTAGCGTCTATCTACGAGCAGTACTTC
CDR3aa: CASASVASIYEQYF

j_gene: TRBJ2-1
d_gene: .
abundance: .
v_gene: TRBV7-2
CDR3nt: TGTGCCAGCAGCTTTTCGGGTGAGCAGTTCTTC
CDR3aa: CASSFSGEQFF

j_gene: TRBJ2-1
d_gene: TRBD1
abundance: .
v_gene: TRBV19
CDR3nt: TGTGCCAGTAGTCTATTACAGGGGGGCGAGCAGTTCTTC
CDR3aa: CASSLLQGGEQFF

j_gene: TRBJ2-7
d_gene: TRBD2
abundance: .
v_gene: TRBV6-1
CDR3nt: TGTGCCAGCAGTGAAGCGCTTTGGGGGGGCTACGAGCAGTACTTC
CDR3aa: CASSEALWGGYEQYF

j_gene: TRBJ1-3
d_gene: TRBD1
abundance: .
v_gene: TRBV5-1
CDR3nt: TGCGCCAGCAGCTTGGGACAGGGGGCTGGAAACACCATATATTTT
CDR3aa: CASSLGQGAGNTIYF

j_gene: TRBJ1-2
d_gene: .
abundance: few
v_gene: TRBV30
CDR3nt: TGTGCCTGGAGTGTAGTGCGGAGGAACTATGGCTACACCTTC
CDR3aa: CAWSVVRRNYGYTF

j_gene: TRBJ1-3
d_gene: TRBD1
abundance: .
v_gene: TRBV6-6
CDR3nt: TGTGCCAGCAGTCGGACAGGGGGGGACACCATATATTTT
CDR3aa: CASSRTGGDTIYF

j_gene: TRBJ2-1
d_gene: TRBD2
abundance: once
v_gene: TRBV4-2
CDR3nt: TGTGCCAGCAGCCAACCAGCGGGAGGGCCTTACAGTGAGCAGTTCTTC
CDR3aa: CASSQPAGGPYSEQFF

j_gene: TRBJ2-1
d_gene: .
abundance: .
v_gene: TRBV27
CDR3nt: TGTGCCAGCAGTTTATCGCTCGCGGCCCCCACCAATGAGCAGTTCTTC
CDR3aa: CASSLSLAAPTNEQFF

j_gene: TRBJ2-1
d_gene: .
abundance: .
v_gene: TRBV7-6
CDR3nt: TGTGCCAGCAGCCAGAATAACAATGAGCAGTTCTTC
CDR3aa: CASSQNNNEQFF